The text below deals with one T cell receptor (beta chain). CDR1 LGHDT and CDR2 YNNKEL come from the germline V gene (reference sequence). The CDR3 is 13 amino acids. Trimming shortened V by 4 bases and J by 6 bases, and 11 bases separated the two germline ends. Random hexamers were used to reverse transcribe roughly 0.45 to 1 ug of RNA. TCRdb ran MiXCR on the immunoSEQ multiplex PCR reads and lists one entry per CDR3 protein. The data contain some 300,000 distinct CDR3 sequences, around 85% of them seen just once; the ten biggest clones take up roughly 0.22%. This specimen belongs to a study of CD8 T cells in Susac syndrome.

The rearrangement joins TRBV3-1 to TRBJ2-3; D is unclear. This TCR derives from a human donor with multiple sclerosis. Material for sequencing was CD8+ T cells from PBMCs. CDR3 region: CASSPPPWDTQYF. In nucleotides, the CDR3 is TGTGCCAGCAGCCCTCCTCCATGGGATACGCAGTATTTT.